This entry lists 21 T cell receptor beta chains sequenced from one sample in a study of blood T cells in healthy people across ages. Using a J-beta primer mix together with a sample-barcoded 5' primer, a second PCR was run for roughly 6 to 12 cycles. TCRdb redid the calling of the 5' RACE reads with MiXCR, one entry per CDR3 protein. Altogether 1.5 million to 2 million distinct CDR3 sequences are present, roughly 28% being singletons, with the ten largest covering about 7.7%. Sequenced input: blood. These receptors were obtained from a woman younger than 45 in good health.

This clonotype was observed a few times. The chain combines TRBV10-3 with TRBJ2-7, with 10 bases lining up with TRBD1. The CDR3 runs to 13 residues. CDR1 is ENHRY and CDR2 is SYGVKD in the germline V gene. The ends lost 8 bases at V and 4 bases at J; junction bases unmatched: 5. DNA of the CDR3: TGTGCCATCCGGGACAGGGGTGGGTACGAGCAGTACTTC. It yields the protein CAIRDRGGYEQYF.

This clonotype was seen a handful of times. This chain connects TRBV4-1 to TRBJ1-2; no firm D call. V was shortened by 5 bases and J by 8 bases, with 12 bases between the two germline ends. In germline, CDR1 is MGHRA, CDR2 YSYEKL. The CDR3 totals 12 residues. The CDR3 sequence is CASSTLTGGYTF. CDR3 sequence (DNA): TGCGCCAGCAGCACCCTGACGGGAGGCTACACCTTC.

This clonotype was picked up many times. The chain is built from TRBV4-1 and TRBJ1-5; a possible D gene is TRBD1 (6 bases). Germline-derived CDR1 and CDR2 are MGHRA and YSYEKL. V was trimmed by 1 base and J by 9 bases, leaving 13 bases between them. CDR3 length equals 14 residues. The CDR3 DNA reads as TGCGCCAGCAGCCAAGGGACAGACCCGTGGCCCCAGCATTTT. Translation: CASSQGTDPWPQHF.

This CDR3 reads CASSTIAGFGADTQYF. In nucleotides, the CDR3 is TGCGCCAGCAGCACCATAGCGGGATTCGGAGCAGATACGCAGTATTTT. This chain connects TRBV5-1 to TRBJ2-3, with 8 nucleotides matching TRBD2. The V segment lost 4 bases and the J segment 4 bases; nucleotides outside the gene matches: 11. CDR1 SGHRS and CDR2 YFSETQ come from the germline V gene. The CDR3 is made up of 16 amino acids.

The gene calls are TRBV29-1 and TRBJ1-1, with D possibly being TRBD1 (5 bases). Between the trimmed V and J ends, which lost 5 bases and 0 bases, there was a span of 10 bases. The CDR3 runs 13 residues. Germline loops: CDR1 SQVTM, CDR2 ANQGSEA. DNA for the CDR3: TGCAGCGTTCTGACAGATATGAACACTGAAGCTTTCTTT. It encodes CSVLTDMNTEAFF.

This clonotype is a singleton in its sample. A much larger clone differs from this one at a single base, so this may be a read error. No DNA is shown, since the ends of the CDR3 on it are uncertain; the CDR3 is the one TCRdb lists. The chain has TRBV29-1 and TRBJ2-4; whether TRBD1, the table's D call, matches the DNA was not checked. CDR1 is SQVTM and CDR2 is ANQGSEA in the germline V gene. Ends included, the CDR3 has 14 residues. CDR3 amino acids: CSVGVGQGIYEEYF.

V is TRBV6-6 and J is TRBJ1-4; TRBD1 matches 8 bases. Germline assignment: CDR1 MNHNY and CDR2 SVGAGI (reference sequence). Trimming took 10 bases from V and 7 from J; bases not matched to a gene: 8. CDR3 length equals 13 residues. CDR3 nucleotide sequence: TGTGCCACCACGGACAGGGAGGGTGAAAAACTGTTTTTT. Amino acid sequence: CATTDREGEKLFF.

The CDR3 sequence is CASSPTGTGSSTGELFF. CDR3 sequence (DNA): TGTGCCAGCAGCCCTACCGGGACAGGGTCGAGCACCGGGGAGCTGTTTTTT. The rearrangement links TRBV11-2 to TRBJ2-2; 9 bases agree with TRBD1. Germline V gene sequence: CDR1 SGHAT, CDR2 FQNNGV. The CDR3 length is 17 residues. J lost 4 bases, V lost 5 bases, and 11 bases had no gene match.

This clonotype was counted ten times or more. The rearrangement joins TRBV10-3 to TRBJ2-1; D not resolved. Germline CDR1 ENHRY, CDR2 SYGVKD. Trimming removed 5 bases from V and 10 bases from J, with 12 bases in between. The CDR3 totals 12 residues. The CDR3 sequence: CAISTPGGEQFF. The CDR3 nucleotides read TGTGCCATCAGTACACCCGGCGGCGAGCAGTTCTTC.

This clonotype was seen at least ten times. This chain uses TRBV19 with TRBJ1-1; no definite D call. V was shortened by 3 bases and J by 1 base, with 6 bases between the two germline ends. The CDR3 is made up of 13 amino acids. From germline, CDR1 is LNHDA and CDR2 SQIVND (reference sequence). The CDR3 DNA reads as TGTGCCAGTAGTATTCGTGGGAACACTGAAGCTTTCTTT. Amino acid sequence: CASSIRGNTEAFF. The full variable domain, rest sourced from reference TRBV19 and TRBJ1-1, is DGGITQSPKYLFRKEGQNVTLSCEQNLNHDAMYWYRQDPGQGLRLIYYSQIVNDFQKGDIAEGYSVSREKKESFPLTVTSAQKNPTAFYLCASSIRGNTEAFFGQGTRLTVV.

This clonotype was picked up a small number of times. At one of its ends the junction is not consistent with the germline gene, which may arise from a read error. The chain joins TRBV5-1 to TRBJ2-1, with D possibly matching TRBD2 (6 bases). The CDR3 is made up of 15 amino acids. CDR1 is SGHRS and CDR2 is YFSETQ in the germline V gene. The CDR3 here is CTSSPGTPVPNEQFF. CDR3 coding DNA: TGCACCAGCAGCCCCGGGACTCCAGTTCCCAATGAGCAGTTCTTC.

Only a few counts were recorded for this clonotype. The chain couples TRBV5-1 to TRBJ2-5; 8 positions match TRBD1. CDR1 and CDR2 (germline): SGHRS, YFSETQ. The ends lost 4 bases at V and 5 bases at J; junction bases unmatched: 7. This CDR3 comprises 14 residues. The CDR3 DNA is TGCGCCAGCAGCACGACGACAGGGGAGGAGACCCAGTACTTC. Translating it yields CASSTTTGEETQYF.

There are many counts of this clonotype. V gene TRBV5-1 combines with J gene TRBJ2-7; TRBD1 agrees at 7 bases. V was pared by 0 bases and J by 1 base, with 7 bases of the junction left unmatched. CDR3 length equals 16 residues. Germline V CDR1 and CDR2: SGHRS, YFSETQ. The CDR3 nucleotides are TGCGCCAGCAGCTTGGCCACGGGACAGAGGTCCTACGAGCAGTACTTC. Translating it yields CASSLATGQRSYEQYF.

The V call is TRBV7-2, the J call TRBJ2-7; D perhaps matches TRBD2 (6 bases). Germline CDR1 SGHTA, CDR2 FQGNSA. The CDR3 totals 15 residues. Trimming pared 2 bases from V and 4 bases from J, leaving 15 bases between. CDR3 amino acids: CASSLRGRPAYEQYF. CDR3 coding DNA: TGTGCCAGCAGCTTACGAGGGAGGCCAGCTTACGAGCAGTACTTC.

This clonotype was detected ten times or more. The V gene is TRBV11-2, the J gene TRBJ1-6; no reliable D call. The length of the CDR3 is 16 residues. Trimming removed 7 bases from V and 0 bases from J, with 13 bases in between. CDR1 and CDR2 from the germline V gene are SGHAT and FQNNGV. CDR3 sequence: CASTASVSSYNSPLHF. The CDR3 DNA reads as TGTGCCAGCACCGCCTCAGTGAGCTCCTATAATTCACCCCTCCACTTT.

This clonotype has a handful of counts. The chain employs TRBV2 and TRBJ2-5, with D maybe TRBD1 (6 bases). This CDR3 has 13 residues. Germline V gene data show CDR1 as SNHLY and CDR2 as FYNNEI. The V end lost 6 bases, the J end lost 1 base, and 9 bases lay between the germline ends. This CDR3 is CASRGQPQETQYF. DNA of the CDR3: TGTGCCAGCAGGGGACAACCCCAAGAGACCCAGTACTTC.

This clonotype was recorded a few times. V is TRBV6-1 and J is TRBJ1-5; D ambiguous. CDR1 and CDR2 (germline): MNHNS, SASEGT. The CDR3 runs to 13 residues. V was shortened by 2 bases and J by 5 bases, with 7 bases between the two germline ends. The CDR3 DNA reads TGTGCCAGCAGTGAATACATAGATCAGCCCCAGCATTTT. Translated: CASSEYIDQPQHF.

This rearrangement joins TRBV12-3 or TRBV12-4 to TRBJ2-5, with D uncertain. V lost 7 bases and J 2 bases, leaving 11 bases between the germline ends. This CDR3 comprises 13 residues. The CDR3 region has the DNA TGTGCCAGCACCACCGTGATTCAAGAGACCCAGTACTTC. Encoded protein: CASTTVIQETQYF.

This chain links TRBV6-2 or TRBV6-3 with TRBJ2-7; 10 bases are shared with TRBD2. Trimming took 4 bases from V and 4 from J; bases not matched to a gene: 7. The CDR3 runs 15 residues. Germline CDR1 MNHEY, CDR2 SVGEGT. The CDR3 DNA is TGTGCCAGCAGTTCAGCCGGGACTAGCGATTACGAGCAGTACTTC. Residues: CASSSAGTSDYEQYF.

With regard to this clonotype: A much larger clone differs by one base, so this may be a read error. The chain recombines TRBV12-3 or TRBV12-4 with TRBJ1-2; unclear D gene. V lost 4 bases and J 3 bases, leaving 9 bases between the germline ends. The CDR3 is 13 residues long. As DNA, the CDR3 is TGTGCCAGCAGTTCCGCAGGCCACTATGGCTACACCTTC. Its translation is CASSSAGHYGYTF.

The chain carries TRBV12-3 or TRBV12-4 and TRBJ1-2, with D perhaps matching TRBD1 (6 bases). The CDR3 loop spans 16 amino acids. Deletions cut 2 bases from V and 4 bases from J, with 17 bases between. The CDR3 sequence: CASSLRDISVGYGYTF. CDR3 nucleotides: TGTGCCAGCAGTTTAAGGGACATCTCCGTCGGCTATGGCTACACCTTC.